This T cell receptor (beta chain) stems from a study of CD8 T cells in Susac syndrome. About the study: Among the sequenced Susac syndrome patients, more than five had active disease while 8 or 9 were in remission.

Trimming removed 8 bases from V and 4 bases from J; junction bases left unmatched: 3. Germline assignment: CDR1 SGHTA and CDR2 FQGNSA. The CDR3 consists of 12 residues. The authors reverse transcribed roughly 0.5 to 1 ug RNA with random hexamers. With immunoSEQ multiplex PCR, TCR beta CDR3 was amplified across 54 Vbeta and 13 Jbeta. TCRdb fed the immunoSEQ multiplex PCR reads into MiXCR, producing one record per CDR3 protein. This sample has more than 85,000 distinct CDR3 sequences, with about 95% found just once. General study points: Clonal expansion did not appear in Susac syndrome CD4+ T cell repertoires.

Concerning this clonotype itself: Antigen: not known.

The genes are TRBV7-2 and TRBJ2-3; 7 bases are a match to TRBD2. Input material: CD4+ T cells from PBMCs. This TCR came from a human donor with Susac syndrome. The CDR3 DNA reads TGTGCCAGCGGACTAGTTTCAGATACGCAGTATTTT. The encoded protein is CASGLVSDTQYF.